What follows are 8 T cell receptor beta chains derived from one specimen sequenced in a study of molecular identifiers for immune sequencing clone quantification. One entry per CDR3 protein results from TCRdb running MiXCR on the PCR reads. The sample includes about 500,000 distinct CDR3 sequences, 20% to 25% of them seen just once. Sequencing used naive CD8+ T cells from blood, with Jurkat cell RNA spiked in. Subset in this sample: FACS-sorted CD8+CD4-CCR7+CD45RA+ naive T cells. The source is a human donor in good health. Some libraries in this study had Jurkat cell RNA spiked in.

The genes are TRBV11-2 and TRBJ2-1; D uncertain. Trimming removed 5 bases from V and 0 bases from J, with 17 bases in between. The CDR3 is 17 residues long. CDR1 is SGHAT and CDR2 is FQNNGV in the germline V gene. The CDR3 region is CASSAETYPSSYNEQFF. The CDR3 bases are TGTGCCAGCAGCGCCGAGACTTACCCGAGCTCCTACAATGAGCAGTTCTTC.

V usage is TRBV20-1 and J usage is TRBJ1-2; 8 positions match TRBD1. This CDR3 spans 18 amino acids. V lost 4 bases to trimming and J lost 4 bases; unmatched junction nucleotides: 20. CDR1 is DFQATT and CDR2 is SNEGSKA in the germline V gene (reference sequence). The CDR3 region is CSAKVMDRAPISGYGYTF. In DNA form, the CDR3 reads TGCAGTGCTAAAGTTATGGACAGGGCTCCCATTTCAGGCTATGGCTACACCTTC.

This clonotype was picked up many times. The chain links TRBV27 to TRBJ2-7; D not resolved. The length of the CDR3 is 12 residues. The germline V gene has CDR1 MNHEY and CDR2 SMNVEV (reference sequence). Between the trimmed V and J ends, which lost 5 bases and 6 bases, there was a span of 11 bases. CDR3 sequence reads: CASSPPGAEQYF. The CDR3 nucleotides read TGTGCCAGCAGTCCTCCCGGTGCCGAGCAGTACTTC.

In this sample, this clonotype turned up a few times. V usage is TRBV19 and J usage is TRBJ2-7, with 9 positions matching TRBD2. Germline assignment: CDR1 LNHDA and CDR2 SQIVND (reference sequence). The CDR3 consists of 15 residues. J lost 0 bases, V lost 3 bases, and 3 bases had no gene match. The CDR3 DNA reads TGTGCCAGTAGTATGCGACTAGCGGTCTCCTACGAGCAGTACTTC. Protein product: CASSMRLAVSYEQYF.

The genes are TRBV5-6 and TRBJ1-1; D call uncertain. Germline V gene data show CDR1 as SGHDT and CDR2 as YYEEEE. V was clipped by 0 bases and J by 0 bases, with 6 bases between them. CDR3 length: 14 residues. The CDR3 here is CASSLVQVNTEAFF. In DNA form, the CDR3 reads TGTGCCAGCAGCTTGGTTCAGGTGAACACTGAAGCTTTCTTT.

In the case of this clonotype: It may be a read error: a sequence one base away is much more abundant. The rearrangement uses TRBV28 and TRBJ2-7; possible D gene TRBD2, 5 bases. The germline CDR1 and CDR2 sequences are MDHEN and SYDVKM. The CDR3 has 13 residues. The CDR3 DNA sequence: TGTGCCCGCAGTTCTAGGAGAGGGTACGAGCAGTACTTC. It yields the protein CARSSRRGYEQYF.

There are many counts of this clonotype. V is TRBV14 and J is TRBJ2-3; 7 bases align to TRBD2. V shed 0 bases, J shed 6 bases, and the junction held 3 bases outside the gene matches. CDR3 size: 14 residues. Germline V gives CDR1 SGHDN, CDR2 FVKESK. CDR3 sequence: CASSQELAFDTQYF. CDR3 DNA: TGTGCCAGCAGCCAAGAACTAGCGTTTGATACGCAGTATTTT. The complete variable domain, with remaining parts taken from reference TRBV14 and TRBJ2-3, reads EAGVTQFPSHSVIEKGQTVTLRCDPISGHDNLYWYRRVMGKEIKFLLHFVKESKQDESGMPNNRFLAERTGGTYSTLKVQPAELEDSGVYFCASSQELAFDTQYFGPGTRLTVL.

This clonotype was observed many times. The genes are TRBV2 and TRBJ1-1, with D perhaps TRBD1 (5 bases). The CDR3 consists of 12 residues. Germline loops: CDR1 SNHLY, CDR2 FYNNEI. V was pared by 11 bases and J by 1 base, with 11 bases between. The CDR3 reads CAVRVPNTEAFF. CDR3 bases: TGTGCCGTCAGGGTTCCGAACACTGAAGCTTTCTTT.